These T cell receptor beta chains were read from a single sample in a study of T cell changes during pregnancy in multiple sclerosis. Profiled with immunoSEQ multiplex PCR; TCRdb holds only in-frame clones, not every one. In the table there are more than 65,000 clones, less than 90% of which are singletons. The material was peripheral blood, obtained before pregnancy. Source of these receptors: a female donor with multiple sclerosis, enrolled in a pregnancy study. The CDR3 runs from the conserved cysteine through the conserved F or W. A D gene is named only where the DNA matches it firmly. Clone size is not always given. Where it is, it says once, few, many or a class for expanded clones.

CDR3: CASSLRRTGGTDTQYF; DNA: TGCGCCAGCAGCTTGCGGCGTACGGGGGGCACAGATACGCAGTATTTT; D: NA; V: TRBV5-1; J: TRBJ2-3; size: NA
CDR3: CASSNRPRTGTSTDTQYF; DNA: TGCGCCAGCAGCAACCGACCCCGGACAGGAACTAGCACAGATACGCAGTATTTT; D: TRBD1; V: TRBV5-1; J: TRBJ2-3; size: NA
CDR3: CASSGGTGGLNTEAFF; DNA: TGTGCCAGCTCAGGCGGGACAGGAGGCTTAAACACTGAAGCTTTCTTT; D: TRBD1; V: TRBV18; J: TRBJ1-1; size: NA
CDR3: CASSSRAFNPHPSEETQYF; DNA: TGTGCCAGCAGCTCCAGGGCCTTCAACCCCCACCCCTCCGAAGAGACCCAGTACTTC; D: NA; V: TRBV5-6; J: TRBJ2-5; size: NA
CDR3: CASSQGQTNQPQHF; DNA: TGTGCCAGCTCACAGGGACAGACTAATCAGCCCCAGCATTTT; D: TRBD1; V: TRBV18; J: TRBJ1-5; size: NA
CDR3: CASSQDEVYGYTF; DNA: TGCGCCAGCAGCCAAGATGAGGTTTATGGCTACACCTTC; D: NA; V: TRBV4-1; J: TRBJ1-2; size: few
CDR3: CASSHGRQKNQPQHF; DNA: TGTGCCAGCAGCCACGGCCGACAGAAAAATCAGCCCCAGCATTTT; D: NA; V: TRBV4-2; J: TRBJ1-5; size: few
CDR3: CASSEAGEKLFF; DNA: TGCGCCAGCAGTGAGGCAGGTGAAAAACTGTTTTTT; D: NA; V: TRBV10-2; J: TRBJ1-4; size: NA
CDR3: CAWNGQGMVDTQYF; DNA: TGTGCCTGGAACGGACAGGGGATGGTTGATACGCAGTATTTT; D: TRBD1; V: TRBV30; J: TRBJ2-3; size: NA
CDR3: CASSPGGAGGYTF; DNA: TGTGCCAGCAGCCCGGGGGGCGCGGGAGGCTACACCTTC; D: NA; V: TRBV7-6; J: TRBJ1-2; size: NA
CDR3: CASSVGQGRQYF; DNA: TGTGCCAGTAGTGTGGGACAGGGGAGGCAGTACTTC; D: TRBD1; V: TRBV19; J: TRBJ2-7; size: NA
CDR3: CASSFYRGETQYF; DNA: TGTGCCAGCAGTTTCTACAGGGGAGAGACCCAGTACTTC; D: TRBD1; V: TRBV27; J: TRBJ2-5; size: once
CDR3: CASRRGQGSSPLHF; DNA: TGTGCCAGCAGACGCGGACAGGGGAGTTCACCCCTCCACTTT; D: TRBD1; V: TRBV7-2; J: TRBJ1-6; size: NA
CDR3: CASSLSRLEGGEQFF; DNA: TGTGCCAGCAGCTTATCTCGCCTAGAGGGAGGTGAGCAGTTCTTC; D: NA; V: TRBV7-9; J: TRBJ2-1; size: NA
CDR3: CASSFRRGETQYF; DNA: TGTGCCAGCAGCTTCCGTAGGGGGGAGACCCAGTACTTC; D: NA; V: TRBV7-3; J: TRBJ2-5; size: NA
CDR3: CAINGAGAPFTGELFF; DNA: TGTGCCATCAACGGAGCTGGAGCGCCTTTCACCGGGGAGCTGTTTTTT; D: NA; V: TRBV10-3; J: TRBJ2-2; size: NA
CDR3: CASSSDRFGNQPQHF; DNA: TGTGCCAGCAGTTCCGACAGATTCGGCAATCAGCCCCAGCATTTT; D: NA; V: TRBV7-9; J: TRBJ1-5; size: NA